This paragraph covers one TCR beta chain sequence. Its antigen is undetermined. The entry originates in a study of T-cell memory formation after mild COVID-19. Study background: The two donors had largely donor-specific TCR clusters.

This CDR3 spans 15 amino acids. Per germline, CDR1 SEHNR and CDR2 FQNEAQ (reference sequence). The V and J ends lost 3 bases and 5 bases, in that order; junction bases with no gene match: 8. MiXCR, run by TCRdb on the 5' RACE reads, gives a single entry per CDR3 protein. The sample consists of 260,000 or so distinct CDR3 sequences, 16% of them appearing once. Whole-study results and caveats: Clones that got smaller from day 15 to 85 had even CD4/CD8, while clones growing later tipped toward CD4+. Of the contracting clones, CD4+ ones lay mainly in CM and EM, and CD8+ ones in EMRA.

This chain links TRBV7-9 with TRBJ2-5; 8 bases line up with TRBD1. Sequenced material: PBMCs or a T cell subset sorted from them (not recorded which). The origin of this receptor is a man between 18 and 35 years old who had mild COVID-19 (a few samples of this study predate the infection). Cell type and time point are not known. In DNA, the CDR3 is TGTGCCAGCAGCTTTGCTGGACAGGGTCGGGAGACCCAGTACTTC. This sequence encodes CASSFAGQGRETQYF.